This TCR beta chain was retrieved from a study of cytomegalovirus exposure and HLA in healthy donors. Study context: According to later analysis, the same platform produced the 120 validation and several hundred first-cohort repertoires.

Profiling relied on immunoSEQ multiplex PCR, and the TCRdb table lists in-frame clones only, not all of them. The sample lists 150,000 to 250,000 clones, 80% to 90% occurring once. The donors were members of the validation cohort comprising approximately 120 subjects, separate from the approximately 670-subject first cohort. The CDR3 is 15 residues long. The chain links TRBV21-1 to TRBJ2-7; the table's D gene call, TRBD1, was not cross checked with the DNA. TRBV21-1 is annotated as a pseudogene. The sequence was collected from a woman aged 25-40 years in good health and CMV-seropositive. The sequencing input was PBMCs. CDR3 bases: TGTGCCAGCAGCAAATCGACAGGGGGAACCTACGAGCAGTACTTC. Protein: CASSKSTGGTYEQYF.